The 6 T cell receptor beta chains below come from one sample, sequenced in a study of blood T cell repertoires in COVID-19. Assay: immunoSEQ multiplex PCR; the TCRdb copy retains only in-frame clones and omits some. The sample lists 30,000 to 35,000 clones, 80% to 90% seen once, with 4.9% in the top ten. The specimen was peripheral blood. These receptor sequences come from a woman in her seventies with active COVID-19.

This clone was seen only a few times. This sequence joins TRBV7-9 and TRBJ2-3, with 16 bases matching TRBD2. The length of the CDR3 is 19 residues. The junction had 12 bases not matched to a gene; V was cut back by 4 bases and J by 5 bases. Germline V CDR1 and CDR2: SEHNR, FQNEAQ (reference sequence). This CDR3 reads CASSSGLAGGNRIGDTQYF. The CDR3 nucleotides read TGTGCCAGCAGCTCGGGACTAGCGGGGGGGAATCGTATCGGAGATACGCAGTATTTT.

V is TRBV27 and J is TRBJ2-2; D gene unclear. Trimming cost V 10 bases and J 1 base, with 10 bases left between them. Germline CDR1 and CDR2: MNHEY and SMNVEV (reference sequence). The CDR3 totals 13 residues. The CDR3 region is CATLAWNTGELFF. The CDR3 DNA sequence: TGTGCCACCTTAGCCTGGAACACCGGGGAGCTGTTTTTT.

This chain links TRBV28 with TRBJ1-5; D perhaps matches TRBD1 (6 bases). With 6 bases removed from V and 9 bases from J, the gap between germline ends came to 21 bases. CDR3 size: 15 residues. The V gene's germline CDR1 is MDHEN and CDR2 SYDVKM. CDR3 DNA: TGTGCCAGCAGCCAGACAGGTGGGGAGAGGTGGCCCCAGCATTTT. Amino acid sequence: CASSQTGGERWPQHF. Full variable domain (missing parts from reference TRBV28 and TRBJ1-5): DVKVTQSSRYLVKRTGEKVFLECVQDMDHENMFWYRQDPGLGLRLIYFSYDVKMKEKGDIPEGYSVSREKKERFSLILESASTNQTSMYLCASSQTGGERWPQHFGDGTRLSIL.

The chain links TRBV30 to TRBJ2-4; TRBD1 matches at 9 bases. The germline V gene encodes CDR1 GTSNPN and CDR2 SVGIG (reference sequence). V gave up 1 base and J gave up 2 bases; unmatched junction bases: 3. This CDR3 has 15 residues. This CDR3 is CAWSAGTGTKNIQYF. The CDR3 DNA sequence: TGTGCCTGGAGTGCGGGGACAGGGACCAAAAACATTCAGTACTTC.

The chain employs TRBV10-3 and TRBJ2-1; 9 bases match TRBD2. The germline CDR1 and CDR2 sequences are ENHRY and SYGVKD. This CDR3 is built from 15 residues. Unmatched junction bases numbered 2, after V lost 0 bases and J lost 5 bases. The CDR3 bases are TGTGCCATCAGTGAGTCCAGCGGGGGGCACAATGAGCAGTTCTTC. It yields the protein CAISESSGGHNEQFF.

The chain recombines TRBV24-1 with TRBJ1-1, with a possible D match to TRBD1 (6 bases). V was pared by 5 bases and J by 3 bases, with 9 bases between. Germline-derived CDR1 and CDR2 are KGHDR and SFDVKD. This CDR3 spans 13 amino acids. The CDR3 loop reads CATSGGRDTEAFF. The CDR3, as DNA: TGTGCCACCAGTGGGGGGCGGGACACTGAAGCTTTCTTT.